These 22 T cell receptor beta chains originate from one sample sequenced in a study of blood T cell repertoires in COVID-19 (dated by TCRdb to 2018 to 2021). Library creation used the immunoSEQ multiplex PCR assay. Imported from immuneACCESS, the table was reduced by TCRdb to in-frame sequences with V and J called. These copies leave out some clones; in studies compared against another copy, an unresolved V gene accounts for under half, and the cause of the remainder is not known. The sample data list under 250,000 clones, and around 90% of these were observed just once. Of the sample, roughly 3.7% is held by the ten largest clones. Sequencing used PBMCs or T cells enriched from blood (not recorded which). These receptors all come from a young woman who had been exposed to COVID-19.

The chain recombines TRBV7-3 with TRBJ2-3; D is possibly TRBD2 (5 bases). Germline loops: CDR1 SGHTA, CDR2 FQGTGA. There are 16 residues in the CDR3. Trimming left V 1 base short and J 0 bases short, with 11 bases between. The CDR3 nucleotides read TGTGCCAGCAGCTTAATCGGCGGGTCGAGCACAGATACGCAGTATTTT. Translation: CASSLIGGSSTDTQYF.

This clone has just one count. CDR3 loop: CASSQTGDGYYGYTF. CDR3 sequence (DNA): TGTGCCAGCAGCCAAACGGGGGACGGATACTATGGCTACACCTTC. The V and J genes are TRBV11-2 and TRBJ1-2; the D gene is possibly TRBD1 (5 bases). The V gene lost 5 bases and the J gene lost 3 bases, with 16 bases spanning the gap. CDR1 and CDR2 from the germline V gene are SGHAT and FQNNGV. This CDR3 comprises 15 residues.

This rearrangement joins TRBV2 to TRBJ2-7; D not certain. V was shortened by 1 base and J by 3 bases, with 7 bases between the two germline ends. This CDR3 has 13 residues. The germline gives CDR1 SNHLY, CDR2 FYNNEI. CDR3 bases: TGTGCCAGCAGTGAAGGACTTCTCTACGAGCAGTACTTC. This encodes CASSEGLLYEQYF.

This clone came up a few times. The chain uses TRBV7-9 and TRBJ2-7, with TRBD1 as a possible D gene (6 bases). Trimming took 1 base from V and 9 from J, leaving 13 bases between them. From germline, CDR1 is SEHNR and CDR2 FQNEAQ (reference sequence). The length of the CDR3 is 13 residues. CDR3 nucleotide sequence: TGTGCCAGCAGCTTAGAGGGGGTGTCGGCGCAGTACTTC. This sequence encodes CASSLEGVSAQYF. Filled out from reference TRBV7-9 and TRBJ2-7, the complete variable domain reads DTGVSQNPRHKITKRGQNVTFRCDPISEHNRLYWYRQTLGQGPEFLTYFQNEAQLEKSRLLSDRFSAERPKGSFSTLEIQRTEQGDSAMYLCASSLEGVSAQYFGPGTRLTVT.

The chain employs TRBV6-1 and TRBJ2-7; 7 bases agree with TRBD2. The CDR3 extends over 14 amino acids. From germline, CDR1 is MNHNS and CDR2 SASEGT. V shed 6 bases and J 4 bases; nucleotides not matched to a gene: 9. Written as DNA, the CDR3 is TGTGCCAGCAGCGCGGCGGGAGTATTGTACGAGCAGTACTTC. Translation gives CASSAAGVLYEQYF.

This chain uses TRBV5-1 with TRBJ2-7, with TRBD2 identical over 13 bases. This CDR3 region has 15 residues. Germline CDR1 SGHRS, CDR2 YFSETQ. V was pared by 3 bases and J by 3 bases, with 3 bases of the junction left unmatched. The CDR3 bases are TGCGCCAGCAGCTACGGACTAGCGGGAGACTACGAGCAGTACTTC. Protein: CASSYGLAGDYEQYF.

This CDR3 is CASIPPDSISYEQYF. In DNA form, the CDR3 reads TGTGCCAGTATCCCTCCGGACAGTATCTCCTACGAGCAGTACTTC. V usage is TRBV19 and J usage is TRBJ2-7; TRBD1 might be the D (6 bases). CDR3 size: 15 residues. V was clipped by 7 bases and J by 0 bases, with 16 bases between them. The germline CDR1 and CDR2 sequences are LNHDA and SQIVND (reference sequence).

This clone was found a few times. The chain employs TRBV21-1 and TRBJ1-2; TRBD1 is the table's D call and was not checked against the DNA. TRBV21-1 is shown as a pseudogene. This CDR3 has 13 residues. CDR3 sequence: CASSSRTGHGYTF. In nucleotides, the CDR3 is TGTGCCAGCAGCAGCAGGACAGGCCATGGCTACACCTTC.

The chain couples TRBV27 to TRBJ2-2; D ambiguous. V was clipped by 4 bases and J by 5 bases, with 2 bases between them. Germline V gene lookup returns CDR1 MNHEY and CDR2 SMNVEV (reference sequence). The CDR3 spans 11 residues. The CDR3 nucleotides are TGTGCCAGCAGTTCAACCGGGGAGCTGTTTTTT. Translating it yields CASSSTGELFF.

This sequence joins TRBV5-3 and TRBJ1-2, with TRBD1 matching over 9 bases. TRBV5-3 is given ORF status, its function remaining uncertain. The ends lost 2 bases at V and 6 bases at J; junction bases unmatched: 2. The CDR3 has 13 amino acids. This chain's CDR3 is CARSLDRGNGYTF. The CDR3 nucleotides read TGTGCCAGAAGCTTAGACAGGGGGAATGGCTACACCTTC.

The chain recombines TRBV2 with TRBJ2-1; 11 nucleotides agree with TRBD2. This CDR3 has 15 amino acids. V gave up 3 bases and J gave up 9 bases; unmatched junction bases: 7. Germline lookup yields CDR1 SNHLY and CDR2 FYNNEI. CDR3 sequence (DNA): TGTGCCAGCAGTGAGGGGTTAGCGGGAGGGGCTGAGCAGTTCTTC. As protein: CASSEGLAGGAEQFF. The complete variable domain, with remaining parts taken from reference TRBV2 and TRBJ2-1, reads EPEVTQTPSHQVTQMGQEVILRCVPISNHLYFYWYRQILGQKVEFLVSFYNNEISEKSEIFDDQFSVERPDGSNFTLKIRSTKLEDSAMYFCASSEGLAGGAEQFFGPGTRLTVL.

This chain uses TRBV6-5 with TRBJ1-3; D remains ambiguous. V lost 7 bases to trimming and J lost 0 bases, with 7 bases between them. The CDR3 covers 13 residues. The germline V gene has CDR1 MNHEY and CDR2 SVGAGI. CDR3 sequence: CASTGGSGNTIYF. CDR3 nucleotide sequence: TGTGCCAGCACGGGAGGCTCTGGAAACACCATATATTTT.

This clone was seen once. The chain recombines TRBV5-6 with TRBJ2-5; 9 bases agree with TRBD2. Germline assignment: CDR1 SGHDT and CDR2 YYEEEE. V dropped 0 bases and J dropped 5; count of bases not matched to a gene: 8. The CDR3 has 16 residues. CDR3 coding DNA: TGTGCCAGCAGCTTGGGCGGGTCTAGCGGGAAGGAGACCCAGTACTTC. Residues: CASSLGGSSGKETQYF.

The chain employs TRBV7-2 and TRBJ2-7, with TRBD2 matching 10 bases. The CDR3 runs 14 residues. Germline V CDR1 and CDR2: SGHTA, FQGNSA. V was pared by 4 bases and J by 6 bases, with 6 bases of the junction left unmatched. The CDR3, as DNA: TGTGCCAGCAGCTCTCTAGCGGGAGTAGGCGAGCAGTACTTC. It is translated as CASSSLAGVGEQYF.

The chain links TRBV5-4 to TRBJ2-1; 12 bases align to TRBD2. This CDR3 has 16 amino acids. V gave up 3 bases and J gave up 9 bases; unmatched junction bases: 10. CDR1 SGHNT and CDR2 YYREEE come from the germline V gene (reference sequence). CDR3 in amino acids: CASSSPLAGGNGEQFF. In DNA, the CDR3 is TGTGCCAGCAGCTCGCCTCTAGCGGGAGGGAATGGTGAGCAGTTCTTC.

The chain couples TRBV24-1 to TRBJ2-1; TRBD1 might be the D (5 bases). The V gene lost 6 bases and the J gene lost 4 bases, with 6 bases spanning the gap. This CDR3 comprises 12 residues. Per germline, CDR1 KGHDR and CDR2 SFDVKD. In DNA, the CDR3 is TGTGCCACCAGTCCAGGGTACAATGAGCAGTTCTTC. Translation gives CATSPGYNEQFF.

J is TRBJ2-1 and V is TRBV10-3; possibly TRBD2 for D (5 bases). Trimming took 8 bases from V and 9 from J, leaving 17 bases between them. The CDR3 runs 13 residues. Germline V gives CDR1 ENHRY, CDR2 SYGVKD. CDR3 DNA sequence: TGTGCCATCCTCCGGGAAATCACGGGTGAGCAGTTCTTC. Translating gives CAILREITGEQFF.

This chain links TRBV9 with TRBJ2-1; D is undetermined. The CDR3 contains 15 residues. CDR1 is SGDLS and CDR2 is YYNGEE in the germline V gene. Trimming left V 0 bases short and J 3 bases short, with 10 bases between. CDR3 in amino acids: CASSVDGANYNEQFF. In nucleotides, the CDR3 is TGTGCCAGCAGCGTAGACGGTGCTAACTACAATGAGCAGTTCTTC.

V and J are TRBV18 and TRBJ2-7, with 14 bases identical to TRBD2. Trimming removed 3 bases from V and 0 bases from J; junction bases left unmatched: 4. This CDR3 spans 17 amino acids. Germline V gene sequence: CDR1 KGHSH, CDR2 LQKENI. The CDR3 is CASSPGLAGGYSYEQYF. The CDR3 nucleotides are TGTGCCAGCTCACCCGGACTAGCGGGAGGATACTCCTACGAGCAGTACTTC.

The CDR3 protein is CASRLSDSLNTEAFF. Here the CDR3 DNA reads TGTGCCAGTAGGCTATCGGACAGTTTAAACACTGAAGCTTTCTTT. The chain carries TRBV19 and TRBJ1-1, with D possibly matching TRBD1 (6 bases). The CDR3 is 15 residues long. The V gene's germline CDR1 is LNHDA and CDR2 SQIVND (reference sequence). Trimming cost V 6 bases and J 2 bases, with 16 bases left between them.

The CDR3 bases are TGTGCCAGCCGGAGGAGACTAGCGGGAGGGCAGGAGTACTTC. Translating it yields CASRRRLAGGQEYF. The chain employs TRBV7-2 and TRBJ2-5; 14 nucleotides align to TRBD2. This CDR3 is 14 amino acids long. V was clipped by 8 bases and J by 12 bases; unmatched bases: 11. The V gene's germline CDR1 is SGHTA and CDR2 FQGNSA.

J is TRBJ2-2 and V is TRBV29-1, with D maybe TRBD2 (6 bases). V gave up 4 bases and J gave up 2 bases, with 11 bases separating them. This CDR3 spans 14 amino acids. The germline gives CDR1 SQVTM, CDR2 ANQGSEA. The CDR3 loop is CSVVTRRNTGELFF. CDR3 bases: TGCAGCGTTGTGACTAGACGTAACACCGGGGAGCTGTTTTTT.